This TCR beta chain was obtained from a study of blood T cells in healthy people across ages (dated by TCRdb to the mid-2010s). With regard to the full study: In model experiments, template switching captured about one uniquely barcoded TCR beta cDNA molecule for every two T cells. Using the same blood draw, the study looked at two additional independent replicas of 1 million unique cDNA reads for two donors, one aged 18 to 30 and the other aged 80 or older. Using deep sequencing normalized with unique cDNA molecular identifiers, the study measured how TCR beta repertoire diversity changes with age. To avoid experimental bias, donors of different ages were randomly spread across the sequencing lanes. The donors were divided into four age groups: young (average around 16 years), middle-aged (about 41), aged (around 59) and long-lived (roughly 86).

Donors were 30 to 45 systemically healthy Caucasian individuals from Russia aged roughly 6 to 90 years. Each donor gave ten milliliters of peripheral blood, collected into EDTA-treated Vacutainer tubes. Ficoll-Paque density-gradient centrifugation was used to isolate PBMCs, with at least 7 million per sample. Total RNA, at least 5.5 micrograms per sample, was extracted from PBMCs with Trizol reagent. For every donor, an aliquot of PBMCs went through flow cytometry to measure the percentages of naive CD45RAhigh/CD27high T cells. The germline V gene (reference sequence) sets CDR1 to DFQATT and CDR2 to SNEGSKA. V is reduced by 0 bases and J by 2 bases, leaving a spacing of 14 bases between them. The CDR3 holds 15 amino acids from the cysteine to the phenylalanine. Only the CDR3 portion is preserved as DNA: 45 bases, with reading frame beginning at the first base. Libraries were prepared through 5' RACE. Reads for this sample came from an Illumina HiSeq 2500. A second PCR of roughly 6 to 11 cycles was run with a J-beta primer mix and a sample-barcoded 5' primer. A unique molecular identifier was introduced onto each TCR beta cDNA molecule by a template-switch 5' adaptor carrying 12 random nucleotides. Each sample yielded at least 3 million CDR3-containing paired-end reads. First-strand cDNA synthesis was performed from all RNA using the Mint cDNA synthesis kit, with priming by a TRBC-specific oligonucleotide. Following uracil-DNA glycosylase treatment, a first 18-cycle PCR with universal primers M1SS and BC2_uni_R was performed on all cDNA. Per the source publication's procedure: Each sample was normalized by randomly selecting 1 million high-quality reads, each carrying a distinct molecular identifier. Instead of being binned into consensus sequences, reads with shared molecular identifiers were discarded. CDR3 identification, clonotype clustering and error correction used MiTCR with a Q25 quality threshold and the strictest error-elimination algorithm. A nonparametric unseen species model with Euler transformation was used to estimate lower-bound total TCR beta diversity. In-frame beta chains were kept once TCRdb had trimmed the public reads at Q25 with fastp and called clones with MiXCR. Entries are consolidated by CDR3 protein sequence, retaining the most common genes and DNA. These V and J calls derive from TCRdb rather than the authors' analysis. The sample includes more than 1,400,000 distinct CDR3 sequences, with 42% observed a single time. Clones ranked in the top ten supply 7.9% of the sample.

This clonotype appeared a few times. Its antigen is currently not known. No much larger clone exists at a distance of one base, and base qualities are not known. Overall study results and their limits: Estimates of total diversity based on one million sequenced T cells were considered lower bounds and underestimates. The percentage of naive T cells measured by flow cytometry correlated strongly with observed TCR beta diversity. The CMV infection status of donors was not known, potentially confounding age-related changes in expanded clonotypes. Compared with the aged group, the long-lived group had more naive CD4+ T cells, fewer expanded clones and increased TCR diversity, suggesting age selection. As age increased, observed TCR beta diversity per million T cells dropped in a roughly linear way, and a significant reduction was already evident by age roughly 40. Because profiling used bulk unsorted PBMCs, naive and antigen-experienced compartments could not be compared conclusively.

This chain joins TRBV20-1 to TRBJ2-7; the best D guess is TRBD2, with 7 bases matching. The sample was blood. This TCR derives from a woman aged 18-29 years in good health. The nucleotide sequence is TGCAGTGCTAGAGATCAAGGGGGAGGGGCCTACGAGCAGTACTTC. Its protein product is CSARDQGGGAYEQYF.